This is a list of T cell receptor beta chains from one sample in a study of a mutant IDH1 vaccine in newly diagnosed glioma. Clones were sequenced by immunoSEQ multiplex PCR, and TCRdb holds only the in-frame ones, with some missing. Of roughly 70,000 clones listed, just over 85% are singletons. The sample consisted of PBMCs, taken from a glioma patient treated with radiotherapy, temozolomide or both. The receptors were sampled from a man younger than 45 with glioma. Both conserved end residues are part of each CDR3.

CASSSPRDAGQPQHF	TRBV4-1	TRBJ1-5
CASRTDPRGHTEAFF	TRBV2	TRBJ1-1
CASSLFPPRGSTDTQYF	TRBV27	TRBJ2-3
CATSSGTGQETQYF	TRBV15	TRBJ2-5
CASRTGAGNTIYF	TRBV6-5	TRBJ1-3
CASSSYWGGELFF	TRBV6-5	TRBJ2-2
CASSLAGPRGNQPQHF	TRBV27	TRBJ1-5
CATSGVAGTGGEKSYEQYF	TRBV15	TRBJ2-7
CASSSPWDSSYEQYF	TRBV6-1	TRBJ2-7
CASSSPGQEVPLHF	TRBV7-2	TRBJ1-6
CASSPTATNEKLFF	TRBV6-1	TRBJ1-4
CASSPTQGIGYTF	TRBV4-1	TRBJ1-2
CASSPLWDRAYEQYF	TRBV25-1	TRBJ2-7
CASSSNRGAGPRSGNTIYF	TRBV11-2	TRBJ1-3
CASSLRPGTSGDLNEQFF	TRBV7-8	TRBJ2-1
CASSVEDEETQYF	TRBV9	TRBJ2-5
CASSQDQAQLYGYTF	TRBV4-1	TRBJ1-2
CASSLPDTRSYEQYF	TRBV5-1	TRBJ2-7
CASSVTGGRVNEKLFF	TRBV2	TRBJ1-4
CASSGRTGLNTEAFF	TRBV27	TRBJ1-1
CASSRGGPNEKLFF	TRBV2	TRBJ1-4
CASSITPRTGYEQYF	TRBV19	TRBJ2-7
CASSQEGDRGRETQYF	TRBV4-1	TRBJ2-5
CASSLSGVLYNEQFF	TRBV27	TRBJ2-1
CAAQLNTEAFF	TRBV5-4	TRBJ1-1
CSVEDLLGQPLYLYGYTF	TRBV29-1	TRBJ1-2
CASSFRDTSTDTQYF	TRBV7-8	TRBJ2-3